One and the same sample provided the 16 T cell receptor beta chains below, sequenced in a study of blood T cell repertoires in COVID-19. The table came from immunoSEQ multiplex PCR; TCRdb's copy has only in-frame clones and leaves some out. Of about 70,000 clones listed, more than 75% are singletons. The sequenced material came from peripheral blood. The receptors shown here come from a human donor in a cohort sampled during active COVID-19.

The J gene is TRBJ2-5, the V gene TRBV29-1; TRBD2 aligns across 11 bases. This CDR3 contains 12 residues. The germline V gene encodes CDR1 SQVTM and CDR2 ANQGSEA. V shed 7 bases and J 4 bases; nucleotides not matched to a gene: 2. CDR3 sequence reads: CSELAGAETQYF. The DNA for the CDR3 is TGCAGCGAACTAGCGGGAGCAGAGACCCAGTACTTC.

As DNA, the CDR3 is TGTGCCAGCAGTTCACGTCTCGCGGCTTTGTATTCCTACGAGCAGTACTTC. Its protein product is CASSSRLAALYSYEQYF. The chain combines TRBV28 with TRBJ2-7; D gene unclear. CDR1 and CDR2 (germline): MDHEN, SYDVKM. Trimming took 4 bases from V and 1 from J, leaving 20 bases between them. The CDR3 covers 17 residues.

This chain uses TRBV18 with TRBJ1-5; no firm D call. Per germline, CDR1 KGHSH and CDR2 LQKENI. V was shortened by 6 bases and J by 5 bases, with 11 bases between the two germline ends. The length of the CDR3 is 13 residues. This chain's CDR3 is CASSGTADQPQHF. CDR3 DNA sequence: TGTGCCAGCTCGGGCACGGCCGATCAGCCCCAGCATTTT.

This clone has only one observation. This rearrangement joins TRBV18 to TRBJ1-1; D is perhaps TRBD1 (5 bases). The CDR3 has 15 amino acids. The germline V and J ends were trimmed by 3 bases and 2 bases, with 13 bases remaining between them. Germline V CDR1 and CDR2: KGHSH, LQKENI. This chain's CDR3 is CASSPQQDGNTEAFF. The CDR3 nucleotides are TGTGCCAGCTCACCCCAACAGGACGGCAACACTGAAGCTTTCTTT. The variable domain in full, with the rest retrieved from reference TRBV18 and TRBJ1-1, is NAGVMQNPRHLVRRRGQEARLRCSPMKGHSHVYWYRQLPEEGLKFMVYLQKENIIDESGMPKERFSAEFPKEGPSILRIQQVVRGDSAAYFCASSPQQDGNTEAFFGQGTRLTVV.

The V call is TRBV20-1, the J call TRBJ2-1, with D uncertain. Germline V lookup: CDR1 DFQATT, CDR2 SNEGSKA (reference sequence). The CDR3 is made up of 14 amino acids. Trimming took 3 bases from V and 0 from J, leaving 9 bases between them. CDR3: CSASEQLSYNEQFF. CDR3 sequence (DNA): TGCAGTGCTAGTGAACAGCTCTCCTACAATGAGCAGTTCTTC.

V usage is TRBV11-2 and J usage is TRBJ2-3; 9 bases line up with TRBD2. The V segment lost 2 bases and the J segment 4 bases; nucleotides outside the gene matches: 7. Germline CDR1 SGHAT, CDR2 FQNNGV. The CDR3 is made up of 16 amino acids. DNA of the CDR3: TGTGCCAGCAGCTTAACAGGCGGGAGGGCCCCAGATACGCAGTATTTT. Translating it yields CASSLTGGRAPDTQYF.

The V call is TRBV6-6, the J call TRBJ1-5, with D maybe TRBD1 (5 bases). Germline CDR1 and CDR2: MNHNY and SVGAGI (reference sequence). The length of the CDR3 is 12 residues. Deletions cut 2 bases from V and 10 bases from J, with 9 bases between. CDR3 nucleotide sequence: TGTGCCAGCAGTTACATAAGGGGTCCCCAGCATTTT. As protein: CASSYIRGPQHF.

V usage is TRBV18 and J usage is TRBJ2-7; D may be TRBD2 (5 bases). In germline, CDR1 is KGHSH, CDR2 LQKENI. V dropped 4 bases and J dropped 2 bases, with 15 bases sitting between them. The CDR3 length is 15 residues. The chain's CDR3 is CASSQVQTRTYEQYF. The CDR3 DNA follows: TGTGCCAGCTCACAGGTCCAAACTAGAACCTACGAGCAGTACTTC.

DNA for the CDR3: TGTGCCAGCAGCGGTAGCGCTCAAGAGACCCAGTACTTC. This codes for CASSGSAQETQYF. V usage is TRBV9 and J usage is TRBJ2-5; D may be TRBD2 (5 bases). The CDR3 totals 13 residues. Trimming removed 3 bases at V and 2 bases at J, with 8 bases between. Germline CDR1 SGDLS, CDR2 YYNGEE.

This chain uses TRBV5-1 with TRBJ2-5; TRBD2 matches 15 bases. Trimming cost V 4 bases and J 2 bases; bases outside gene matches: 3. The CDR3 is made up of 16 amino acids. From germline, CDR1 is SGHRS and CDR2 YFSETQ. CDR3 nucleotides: TGCGCCAGCAGCCAAGGACTAGCGGGAGGGCAAGAGACCCAGTACTTC. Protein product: CASSQGLAGGQETQYF.

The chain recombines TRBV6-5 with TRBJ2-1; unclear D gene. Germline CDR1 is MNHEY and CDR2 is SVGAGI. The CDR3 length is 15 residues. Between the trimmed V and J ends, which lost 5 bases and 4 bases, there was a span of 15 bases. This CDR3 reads CASSPVIDLYNEQFF. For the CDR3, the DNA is TGTGCCAGCAGTCCCGTGATTGACTTGTACAATGAGCAGTTCTTC.

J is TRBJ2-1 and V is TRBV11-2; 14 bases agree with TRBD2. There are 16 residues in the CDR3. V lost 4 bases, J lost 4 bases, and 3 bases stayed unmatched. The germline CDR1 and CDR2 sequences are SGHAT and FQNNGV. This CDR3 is CASSSRLAGGYNEQFF. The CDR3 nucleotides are TGTGCCAGCAGCTCCAGACTAGCGGGAGGGTACAATGAGCAGTTCTTC.

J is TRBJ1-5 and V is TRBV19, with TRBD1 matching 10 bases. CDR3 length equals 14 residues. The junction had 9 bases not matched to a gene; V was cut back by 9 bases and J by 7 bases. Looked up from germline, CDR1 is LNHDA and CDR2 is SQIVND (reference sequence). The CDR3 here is CASRGQGSVQPQHF. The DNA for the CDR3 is TGTGCCAGCAGGGGACAGGGGTCCGTCCAGCCCCAGCATTTT.

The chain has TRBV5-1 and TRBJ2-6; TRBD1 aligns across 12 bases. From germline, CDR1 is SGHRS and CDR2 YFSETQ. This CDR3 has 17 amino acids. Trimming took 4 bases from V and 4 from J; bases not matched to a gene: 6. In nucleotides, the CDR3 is TGCGCCAGCAGCACGGGACAGGGGGCGCAGGGGGCCAACGTCCTGACTTTC. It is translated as CASSTGQGAQGANVLTF.

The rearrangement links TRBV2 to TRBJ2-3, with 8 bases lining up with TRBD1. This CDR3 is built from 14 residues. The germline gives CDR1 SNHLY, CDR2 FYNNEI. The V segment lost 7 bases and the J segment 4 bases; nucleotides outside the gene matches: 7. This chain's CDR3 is CASKRTGLPDTQYF. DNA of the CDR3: TGTGCCAGCAAACGGACAGGGCTTCCAGATACGCAGTATTTT.

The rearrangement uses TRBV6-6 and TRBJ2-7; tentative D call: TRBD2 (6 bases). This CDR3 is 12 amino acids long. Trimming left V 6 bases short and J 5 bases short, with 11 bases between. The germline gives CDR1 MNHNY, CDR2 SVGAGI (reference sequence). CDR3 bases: TGTGCCAGCAGCCCCGGGGGTAACGAGCAGTACGTC. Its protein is CASSPGGNEQYV.